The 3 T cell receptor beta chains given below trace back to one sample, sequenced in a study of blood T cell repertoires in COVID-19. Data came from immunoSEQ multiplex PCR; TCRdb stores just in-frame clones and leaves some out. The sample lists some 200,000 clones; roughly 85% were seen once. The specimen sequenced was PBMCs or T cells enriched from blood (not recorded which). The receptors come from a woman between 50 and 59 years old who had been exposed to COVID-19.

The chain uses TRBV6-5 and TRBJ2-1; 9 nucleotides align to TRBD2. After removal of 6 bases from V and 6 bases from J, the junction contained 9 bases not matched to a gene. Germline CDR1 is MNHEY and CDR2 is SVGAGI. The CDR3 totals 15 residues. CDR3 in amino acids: CASRVGLAGINEQFF. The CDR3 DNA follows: TGTGCCAGCAGGGTGGGGCTAGCGGGGATCAATGAGCAGTTCTTC.

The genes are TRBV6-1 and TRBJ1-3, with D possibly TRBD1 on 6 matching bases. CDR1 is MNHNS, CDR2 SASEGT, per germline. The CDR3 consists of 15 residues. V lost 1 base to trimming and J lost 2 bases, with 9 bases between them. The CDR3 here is CASSEGRGAGNTIYF. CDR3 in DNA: TGTGCCAGCAGTGAAGGCAGGGGAGCTGGAAACACCATATATTTT.

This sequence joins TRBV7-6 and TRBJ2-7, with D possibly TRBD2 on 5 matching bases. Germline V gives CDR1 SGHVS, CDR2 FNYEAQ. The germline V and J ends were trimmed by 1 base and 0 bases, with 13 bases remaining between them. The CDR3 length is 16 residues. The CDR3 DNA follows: TGTGCCAGCAGCTTAGAGGCGGGTCAGAGCTCCTACGAGCAGTACTTC. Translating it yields CASSLEAGQSSYEQYF.